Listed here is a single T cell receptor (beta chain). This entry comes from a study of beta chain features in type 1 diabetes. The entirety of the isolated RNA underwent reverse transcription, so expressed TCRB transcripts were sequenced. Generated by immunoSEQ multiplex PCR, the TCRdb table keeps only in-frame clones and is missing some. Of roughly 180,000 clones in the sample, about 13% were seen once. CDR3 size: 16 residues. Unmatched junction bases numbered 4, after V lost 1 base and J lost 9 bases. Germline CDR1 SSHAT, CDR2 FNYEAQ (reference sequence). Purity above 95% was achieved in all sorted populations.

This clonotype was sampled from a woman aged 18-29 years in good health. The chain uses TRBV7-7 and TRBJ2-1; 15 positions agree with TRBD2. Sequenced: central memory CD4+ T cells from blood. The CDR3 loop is CASSLVPGLAGGEQFF. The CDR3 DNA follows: TGTGCCAGCAGCTTAGTCCCGGGACTAGCGGGAGGTGAGCAGTTCTTC.